This entry lists 27 T cell receptor beta chains sequenced from one sample in a study of neurological immune-mediated disorders (dated by TCRdb to between 2018 and 2020). The method was 5' RACE. Sequencing instrument: Illumina HiSeq 2500. TCRdb ran its own pipeline on the public reads, namely fastp trimming at Q25 and MiXCR clone calling, and kept in-frame beta chains. All rows with the same CDR3 protein become a single entry with the most common DNA and genes. The sample has some 60,000 distinct CDR3 sequences on record, roughly 3.3% of them singletons. The top ten clonotypes cover approximately 3.1% of the sample. Specimen: PBMCs. The receptor source for this set is a woman in her thirties with multiple sclerosis.

This clonotype was found many times. In DNA, the CDR3 is TGCGCCAGCAGCGTCGACTCCTCCTTCTCTACGGAGCAGTTCTTC. Translation gives CASSVDSSFSTEQFF. The chain links TRBV5-1 to TRBJ2-1; D unclear. Germline CDR1 and CDR2: SGHRS and YFSETQ. CDR3 length: 15 amino acids. The V gene lost 4 bases and the J gene lost 10 bases, with 21 bases spanning the gap.

This clonotype was detected ten times or more. The J gene is TRBJ2-7, the V gene TRBV28, with 7 bases fitting TRBD1. The trim removed 4 bases at V and 5 bases at J, leaving 8 bases unmatched. This CDR3 has 14 amino acids. Germline V gives CDR1 MDHEN, CDR2 SYDVKM. The CDR3 region is CASSSRTGLDEQYF. CDR3 DNA: TGTGCCAGCAGTTCACGGACAGGCTTGGACGAGCAGTACTTC. Complete variable domain (other parts from reference TRBV28 and TRBJ2-7): DVKVTQSSRYLVKRTGEKVFLECVQDMDHENMFWYRQDPGLGLRLIYFSYDVKMKEKGDIPEGYSVSREKKERFSLILESASTNQTSMYLCASSSRTGLDEQYFGPGTRLTVT.

Ten or more counts support this clonotype. The rearrangement links TRBV20-1 to TRBJ2-3; 8 bases are shared with TRBD1. The CDR3 is made up of 15 amino acids. J gave up 1 base and V 5 bases, and 8 bases lay outside the gene matches. In germline, CDR1 is DFQATT, CDR2 SNEGSKA (reference sequence). The CDR3 DNA reads as TGCAGTGCTCTGACAGGGGCTAGGGGCACAGATACGCAGTATTTT. It specifies CSALTGARGTDTQYF.

This clonotype was detected ten times or more. The chain employs TRBV11-2 and TRBJ1-2; no clear D. There are 12 residues in the CDR3. The germline gives CDR1 SGHAT, CDR2 FQNNGV. V lost 5 bases, J lost 4 bases, and 8 bases lay in between. The CDR3 coding sequence is TGTGCCAGCAGCCGACTAGGCTATGGCTACACCTTC. This encodes CASSRLGYGYTF.

This clonotype occurred many times. The J gene is TRBJ2-3, the V gene TRBV6-2 or TRBV6-3; TRBD2 might be the D (6 bases). Germline V gene lookup returns CDR1 MNHEY and CDR2 SVGEGT. Trimming left V 6 bases short and J 4 bases short, with 17 bases between. CDR3 length: 15 amino acids. CDR3: CASRPLARGPDTQYF. CDR3 sequence (DNA): TGTGCCAGCAGGCCTCTAGCGAGAGGACCAGATACGCAGTATTTT.

As for this clonotype: The conserved closing phenylalanine or tryptophan is absent in this CDR3, likely reflecting a read error. The rearrangement links TRBV5-1 to TRBJ2-1; weak D call: TRBD2 (5 bases). The germline CDR1 and CDR2 sequences are SGHRS and YFSETQ. The CDR3 length is 16 residues. The CDR3 DNA is TGCGCCTGCAGCTTGGGAGACGGAAGCTCCTACAATGAGCAGTTCTAC. It is translated as CACSLGDGSSYNEQFY.

This clonotype came up many times. J is TRBJ1-5 and V is TRBV20-1; TRBD1 is a possible D gene (6 bases). The CDR3 runs to 12 residues. The germline V and J ends were trimmed by 3 bases and 11 bases, with 14 bases remaining between them. In germline, CDR1 is DFQATT, CDR2 SNEGSKA (reference sequence). The CDR3 protein is CSASIQGRAQHF. The CDR3 nucleotides are TGCAGTGCTAGTATACAGGGCCGAGCCCAGCATTTT.

The table lists this clonotype with a few counts. The chain couples TRBV5-1 to TRBJ1-2, with TRBD1 identical over 8 bases. This CDR3 has 13 amino acids. Per the germline V gene, CDR1 is SGHRS and CDR2 is YFSETQ. Losses at the gene ends were 0 bases for V and 7 bases for J; bases not matched to a gene: 2. The CDR3 protein is CASSLVTGGGYTF. The CDR3 DNA sequence: TGCGCCAGCAGCTTGGTTACAGGGGGTGGCTACACCTTC.

This clonotype was seen ten or more times. The chain joins TRBV29-1 to TRBJ2-2; 9 nucleotides agree with TRBD1. J lost 5 bases, V lost 7 bases, and 5 bases had no gene match. The CDR3 has 13 amino acids. Per germline, CDR1 SQVTM and CDR2 ANQGSEA. Here the CDR3 reads CSGVTGGTGELFF. The CDR3 DNA sequence: TGCAGCGGGGTGACAGGGGGTACCGGGGAGCTGTTTTTT.

The table lists this clonotype with many counts. This sequence joins TRBV18 and TRBJ2-6; D uncertain. V lost 3 bases to trimming and J lost 0 bases, with 3 bases between them. The CDR3 totals 14 residues. CDR1 KGHSH and CDR2 LQKENI come from the germline V gene. This chain's CDR3 is CASSPSSGANVLTF. The CDR3, as DNA: TGTGCCAGCTCACCCTCCTCTGGGGCCAACGTCCTGACTTTC.

This clonotype came up many times. This chain joins TRBV3-1 and TRBJ1-4, with D possibly being TRBD1 (6 bases). CDR3 size: 14 residues. The germline V gene encodes CDR1 LGHDT and CDR2 YNNKEL (reference sequence). The V end was cut by 8 bases, the J end by 11 bases, with 21 bases between. In DNA form, the CDR3 reads TGTGCCAGCGCGAGACCGGGACCGCAGGGGAAACTGTTTTTT. Encoded protein: CASARPGPQGKLFF.

Worth noting for this clonotype: This sequence may be a read error, since a much larger clone differs from it by one base. The chain carries TRBV24-1 and TRBJ2-3; D is possibly TRBD2 (6 bases). The ends were cut back, 4 bases at V and 2 bases at J, with 12 bases in the middle. Germline CDR1 reads KGHDR; CDR2 reads SFDVKD. The CDR3 sequence is 15 residues long. The DNA for the CDR3 is TGTGCCACCAGTGAAAGACTAGACTACACAGATACGCAGTATTTT. Translated, it gives CATSERLDYTDTQYF.

This clonotype was seen at least ten times. The CDR3 region is CASSQDLRTAQYF. The CDR3 DNA sequence: TGCGCCAGCAGCCAAGATCTCAGGACGGCCCAGTACTTC. The genes are TRBV4-3 and TRBJ2-5; no clear D. V shed 0 bases and J shed 9 bases, with 11 bases lying between them. Germline CDR1 is LGHNA and CDR2 is YSLEER. The CDR3 extends over 13 amino acids.

This clonotype has a count of ten or more. A read error may explain this, as a much larger clone is one base away. The chain links TRBV2 to TRBJ2-7; TRBD1 aligns across 7 bases. The CDR3 has 13 residues. The ends lost 9 bases at V and 8 bases at J; junction bases unmatched: 13. The germline CDR1 and CDR2 sequences are SNHLY and FYNNEI. CDR3 nucleotides: TGTGCCAGTAGCCCGAAAAGGGGGCCTCAGCAGTACTTC. This sequence encodes CASSPKRGPQQYF.

This clonotype was detected many times. The V gene is TRBV11-2, the J gene TRBJ2-7; 7 positions agree with TRBD1. The CDR3 is made up of 17 amino acids. V was pared by 5 bases and J by 2 bases, with 15 bases of the junction left unmatched. Germline V CDR1 and CDR2: SGHAT, FQNNGV. This CDR3 is CASSTRLTQGNAYEQYF. The CDR3 DNA reads TGTGCCAGCAGCACGAGATTAACACAGGGGAATGCCTACGAGCAGTACTTC.

This clonotype appeared many times. The rearrangement uses TRBV20-1 and TRBJ2-7; no reliable D call. The ends were cut back, 1 base at V and 0 bases at J, with 7 bases in the middle. The CDR3 is 13 residues long. Germline CDR1 is DFQATT and CDR2 is SNEGSKA (reference sequence). CDR3 sequence (DNA): TGCAGTGCTAGAGTAGTCAGCTCCTACGAGCAGTACTTC. Translation: CSARVVSSYEQYF.

This clonotype has ten or more counts. The V gene is TRBV28, the J gene TRBJ1-1, with D uncertain. The CDR3 sequence is 12 residues long. V was trimmed by 1 base and J by 7 bases, leaving 7 bases between them. Per germline, CDR1 MDHEN and CDR2 SYDVKM. CDR3 residues: CASSLFRVEAFF. The CDR3 coding sequence is TGTGCCAGCAGTTTATTTCGGGTTGAAGCTTTCTTT.

This clonotype appeared many times. V gene TRBV14 combines with J gene TRBJ2-7; TRBD2 matches 15 bases. Germline lookup yields CDR1 SGHDN and CDR2 FVKESK. The V segment lost 4 bases and the J segment 2 bases; nucleotides outside the gene matches: 6. The CDR3 extends over 17 amino acids. The CDR3 DNA reads TGTGCCAGCAGCCCGGGACTAGCGGGAGGAGGGGCCTACGAGCAGTACTTC. This encodes CASSPGLAGGGAYEQYF. Complete variable domain (other parts from reference TRBV14 and TRBJ2-7): EAGVTQFPSHSVIEKGQTVTLRCDPISGHDNLYWYRRVMGKEIKFLLHFVKESKQDESGMPNNRFLAERTGGTYSTLKVQPAELEDSGVYFCASSPGLAGGGAYEQYFGPGTRLTVT.

The chain recombines TRBV6-1 with TRBJ2-1; D perhaps matches TRBD2 (5 bases). The CDR3 consists of 12 residues. Trimming pared 7 bases from V and 2 bases from J, leaving 6 bases between. The V gene's germline CDR1 is MNHNS and CDR2 SASEGT. As DNA, the CDR3 is TGTGCCAGCACACTAGCCTACAATGAGCAGTTCTTC. It specifies CASTLAYNEQFF.

This clonotype was seen ten or more times. The J gene is TRBJ2-7, the V gene TRBV10-3, with TRBD1 identical over 10 bases. Per germline, CDR1 ENHRY and CDR2 SYGVKD. Germline trimming cut 4 bases from V and 7 bases from J; bases unmatched to any gene: 4. This CDR3 spans 13 amino acids. Written as DNA, the CDR3 is TGTGCCATCAGTGGGGACAGGGGTGGGGAGCAGTACTTC. Amino acids: CAISGDRGGEQYF.

This clonotype was found a few times. It may be a read error: a sequence one base away is much more abundant. V and J are TRBV28 and TRBJ2-7, with no clear D. Looked up from germline, CDR1 is MDHEN and CDR2 is SYDVKM. V was pared by 4 bases and J by 7 bases, with 11 bases between. The CDR3 has 12 amino acids. CDR3 region: CASSYSWEEQYF. The CDR3 DNA is TGTGCCAGCAGTTATTCCTGGGAAGAGCAGTACTTC.

In this sample, this clonotype turned up a few times. This could be a read error, since a much larger clone is one nucleotide away. V and J are TRBV20-1 and TRBJ2-3; D possibly corresponds to TRBD1 (6 bases). Germline CDR1 and CDR2: DFQATT and SNEGSKA (reference sequence). Trimming pared 7 bases from V and 1 base from J, leaving 18 bases between. The CDR3 runs 15 residues. The CDR3 region is CSGAPQGTRTDTQYF. In DNA, the CDR3 is TGCAGTGGTGCCCCTCAGGGGACCCGCACAGATACGCAGTATTTT.

This clonotype has at least ten counts. This chain uses TRBV5-1 with TRBJ2-7; 8 bases are shared with TRBD1. Looked up from germline, CDR1 is SGHRS and CDR2 is YFSETQ. This CDR3 spans 15 amino acids. V shed 5 bases, J shed 2 bases, and the junction held 9 bases outside the gene matches. The CDR3 nucleotides read TGCGCCAGCAGTTCAATCACAGGGGGTACCTACGAGCAGTACTTC. Residues: CASSSITGGTYEQYF.

This clonotype was picked up many times. This chain joins TRBV5-1 and TRBJ2-3; 7 bases align to TRBD2. Trimming removed 2 bases from V and 1 base from J; junction bases left unmatched: 7. This CDR3 has 16 amino acids. Germline CDR1 and CDR2: SGHRS and YFSETQ. CDR3 coding DNA: TGCGCCAGCAGCTTCTTCCGGGAGGAACGCACAGATACGCAGTATTTT. Translated: CASSFFREERTDTQYF.

This clonotype showed up just a few times. A junction boundary mismatches the germline segment, possibly from a read error. The chain has TRBV7-7 and TRBJ2-2, with 8 bases lining up with TRBD1. The germline V gene encodes CDR1 SSHAT and CDR2 FNYEAQ (reference sequence). This CDR3 has 15 residues. Here the CDR3 DNA reads TGTGCTAGCAGCTTAGATCGACAGGGGTCCGGGGAGCTGTTTTTT. Residues: CASSLDRQGSGELFF. Based on the CDR3 plus reference TRBV7-7 and TRBJ2-2, the full variable domain is GAGVSQSPRYKVTKRGQDVTLRCDPISSHATLYWYQQALGQGPEFLTYFNYEAQPDKSGLPSDRFSAERPEGSISTLTIQRTEQRDSAMYRCASSLDRQGSGELFFGEGSRLTVL.

In its sample, this clonotype was seen many times. The V and J genes are TRBV7-9 and TRBJ2-7; 7 nucleotides align to TRBD1. Germline trimming cut 5 bases from V and 1 base from J; bases unmatched to any gene: 5. The CDR3 totals 14 residues. Germline V gene data show CDR1 as SEHNR and CDR2 as FQNEAQ (reference sequence). The CDR3 DNA is TGTGCCAGCAGCCTCGGACAGGCGTCCTACGAGCAGTACTTC. Protein sequence: CASSLGQASYEQYF.

This clonotype was found many times. This chain's CDR3 is CASSVVGGMNTEAFF. For the CDR3, the DNA is TGTGCCAGCAGCGTTGTTGGGGGAATGAACACTGAAGCTTTCTTT. The gene calls are TRBV9 and TRBJ1-1, with a weak D call TRBD1 (5 bases). The germline gives CDR1 SGDLS, CDR2 YYNGEE. Trimming stripped 2 bases from V and 0 bases from J, with 11 bases between. The CDR3 length is 15 residues.